Listed below are T cell receptor beta chains from one sample, sequenced in a study of CD8+ T cells in alopecia areata. The repertoire was sequenced with immunoSEQ multiplex PCR; TCRdb's copy has only in-frame clones and lacks some. The top ten clones hold approximately 19% of a sample with about 150,000 clones, around half of them seen once. This specimen consisted of CD8+ T cells sorted from blood, obtained at week 0. These receptors all stem from a human donor with alopecia areata. The CDR3 runs from the conserved cysteine through the conserved F or W. The D gene is left open where the match is weak. Size is stated for part of the rows, as once, few or many counts, or as a class when the clone is expanded.

>.|.|TRBV9|TRBJ2-3
TGTGCCAGCAGCGTAGAGGGGGGTGGTAGCACAGATACGCAGTATTTT
CASSVEGGGSTDTQYF
>.|TRBD1|TRBV6-6|TRBJ1-3
TGTGCCAGCAGCCGCCGACAGGGTGCTGGAAACACCATATATTTT
CASSRRQGAGNTIYF
>.|.|TRBV4-3|TRBJ2-1
TGCGCCAGCAGCGAGGGCCCACCACCTTATGAGCAGTTCTTC
CASSEGPPPYEQFF
>.|.|TRBV25-1|TRBJ1-1
TGTGCCAGCACCGCCGCGGGGGTGGGGACTGAAGCTTTCTTT
CASTAAGVGTEAFF
>.|.|TRBV30|TRBJ2-7
TGTGCCTGGAGTGTTCCAGGCGGCTGGTCGTACGAGCAGTACTTC
CAWSVPGGWSYEQYF
>.|TRBD1|TRBV25-1|TRBJ1-2
TGTGCCACGCAGGGGGGCTATGGCTACACCTTC
CATQGGYGYTF
>.|TRBD1|TRBV30|TRBJ2-7
TGTGCCTGGGAGACAGGGAAGAGCGAGCAGTACTTC
CAWETGKSEQYF
>.|.|TRBV5-6|TRBJ2-1
TGTGCCAGCAGCCATTCACCGGGACTTAGGTTCTTC
CASSHSPGLRFF
>few|TRBD1|TRBV5-1|TRBJ2-7
TGCGCCAGCAGCGCCGGACAGGGGGCGCGTTACGAGCAGTACTTC
CASSAGQGARYEQYF
>.|.|TRBV9|TRBJ2-7
TGTGCCAGCAGCGTCGAGCAGGTCTCCTACGAGCAGTACTTC
CASSVEQVSYEQYF
>.|.|TRBV29-1|TRBJ1-1
TGCAGCGTTGATCAGAACACTGAAGCTTTCTTT
CSVDQNTEAFF
>.|.|TRBV7-2|TRBJ2-7
TGTGCCAGCAGCCCAGGTGGGGTCTACGAGCAGTACTTC
CASSPGGVYEQYF
>once|.|TRBV5-1|TRBJ2-3
TGCGCCAGCAGCTTGGCGTCGTTCTTAAAGGATACGCAGTATTTT
CASSLASFLKDTQYF
>few|.|TRBV10-2|TRBJ2-1
TGCGCCAGCAGTCCCGACAAGAACAATGAGCAGTTCTTC
CASSPDKNNEQFF
>.|.|TRBV29-1|TRBJ2-1
TGCAGCGTTGAGGGTCTAGTATTATACAATGAGCAGTTCTTC
CSVEGLVLYNEQFF
>.|.|TRBV5-6|TRBJ2-3
TGTGCCAGCAGCTCGGACAACACAGATACGCAGTATTTT
CASSSDNTDTQYF
>few|.|TRBV10-1|TRBJ2-5
TGCGCCAGCAGTGAGTCGGCTAGCCTCGAGACCCAGTACTTC
CASSESASLETQYF
>.|.|TRBV13|TRBJ2-3
TGTGCCAGCAGCTCCTCGGAGGAAGATACGCAGTATTTT
CASSSSEEDTQYF
>.|TRBD1|TRBV7-6|TRBJ2-7
TGTGCCAGCAGCCCGGGGACAGGGTTCTCCTACGAGCAGTACTTC
CASSPGTGFSYEQYF
>.|.|TRBV30|TRBJ2-1
TGTGCCTGGAGTAAAGCAAGGGGCCCGCTCAATGAGCAGTTCTTC
CAWSKARGPLNEQFF
>.|TRBD2|TRBV27|TRBJ2-3
TGTGCCAGCAGTCCGGCGGGGGTAGTAGATACGCAGTATTTT
CASSPAGVVDTQYF
>.|.|TRBV6-5|TRBJ1-2
TGTGCCAGCAGGTCCGAGGCCGATTTCTATGGCTACACCTTC
CASRSEADFYGYTF
>once|TRBD1|TRBV5-1|TRBJ2-1
TGCGCCAGCAGCTTGGGACGACAGGGAAGCTACAATGAGCAGTTCTTC
CASSLGRQGSYNEQFF
>.|.|TRBV30|TRBJ1-1
TGTGCCTGGAGTGCTGGGACGGCGAACACTGAAGCTTTCTTT
CAWSAGTANTEAFF
>.|.|TRBV7-8|TRBJ2-2
TGTGCCAGCAGCTTAGTCGACGGGGCCACCGGGGAGCTGTTTTTT
CASSLVDGATGELFF
>once|.|TRBV4-1|TRBJ1-2
TGCGCCAGCAGCCTCGGCGGGGATGGCTACACCTTC
CASSLGGDGYTF
>once|.|TRBV25-1|TRBJ2-5
TGTGCCAGCAGCGGGAGCTTGATTCAAGAGACCCAGTACTTC
CASSGSLIQETQYF
>.|.|TRBV5-5|TRBJ2-4
TGTGCCAGCAGCCCGGGCAACAGGCCGATAGCCAAAAACATTCAGTACTTC
CASSPGNRPIAKNIQYF
>.|.|TRBV30|TRBJ1-1
TGTGCCTGGAGTGTAGGGAACACTGAAGCTTTCTTT
CAWSVGNTEAFF
>.|TRBD2|TRBV15|TRBJ2-3
TGTGCCACCAGCACTGGGACCTCGGGGGGAGATACGCAGTATTTT
CATSTGTSGGDTQYF
>.|.|TRBV29-1|TRBJ1-2
TGCAGCGTTGTTTCTGGGTATGATGGCTACACCTTC
CSVVSGYDGYTF
>few|TRBD1|TRBV30|TRBJ1-1
TGTGCCTGGAGTACAGACAGGGGCACTGAAGCTTTCTTT
CAWSTDRGTEAFF
>few|TRBD1|TRBV19|TRBJ2-1
TGTGCCAGTACCAACCCCTGGGACAGGGGCAATGAGCAGTTCTTC
CASTNPWDRGNEQFF
>few|TRBD2|TRBV4-3|TRBJ2-5
TGCGCCAGCAGCCAAGTGATCACAGCGGGGGGCCGTCAAGAGACCCAGTACTTC
CASSQVITAGGRQETQYF
>.|.|TRBV30|TRBJ2-7
TGTGCCTGCGGTGACGCCAGCTCCTACGAGCAGTACTTC
CACGDASSYEQYF
>once|.|TRBV30|TRBJ1-2
TGTGCCTGGACGGTCCCCCCCAGCTCCTATGGCTACACCTTC
CAWTVPPSSYGYTF
>few|TRBD1|TRBV19|TRBJ2-3
TGTGCCAGCACGACAGGGGCCGGAGATACGCAGTATTTT
CASTTGAGDTQYF
>few|TRBD2|TRBV4-3|TRBJ2-3
TGCGCCAGCAGCCTTTTAGCGGGGGAGGCAGATACGCAGTATTTT
CASSLLAGEADTQYF
>.|.|TRBV19|TRBJ1-5
TGTGCCACTACCCTTCTGGGTAGCAATCAGCCCCAGCATTTT
CATTLLGSNQPQHF
>.|TRBD1|TRBV5-8|TRBJ2-7
TGTGCCAGCAGCTTGGGACAGGGCCACGAGCAGTACTTC
CASSLGQGHEQYF
>.|.|TRBV27|TRBJ2-7
TGTGCCAGCAGTCACCCCGGGGACGAGCAGTACTTC
CASSHPGDEQYF
>few|TRBD1|TRBV13|TRBJ1-1
TGTGCCAGCAGCTTAGGGGACAGGACGAATGAAGCTTTCTTT
CASSLGDRTNEAFF
>few|.|TRBV6-5|TRBJ1-2
TGTGCCAGCAGTTCACAGGGTTATGGCTACACCTTC
CASSSQGYGYTF
>few|.|TRBV21-1|TRBJ1-6
TGTGCCAGCAGCACCCGGATGGGACAGGATTCACCCCTCCACTTT
CASSTRMGQDSPLHF
>.|.|TRBV29-1|TRBJ2-2
TGCAGCGTTGAAGGGGCCGGGGAGCTGTTTTTT
CSVEGAGELFF
>.|TRBD1|TRBV28|TRBJ2-7
TGTGCCAGCAGTCGGACAGGACTCACTTCATACGAGCAGTACTTC
CASSRTGLTSYEQYF
>.|.|TRBV30|TRBJ2-1
TGTGCCTGGAGTGTGACAGTAGCCAATGAGCAGTTCTTC
CAWSVTVANEQFF
>.|.|TRBV4-3|TRBJ2-7
TGCGCCAGCAGCCAAGATATCTCGGGGGGCTTCACCTACGAGCAGTACTTC
CASSQDISGGFTYEQYF
>few|.|TRBV19|TRBJ2-5
TGTGCCAGTAGCCTACCCCCCAGGGAAGAGACCCAGTACTTC
CASSLPPREETQYF
>.|.|TRBV19|TRBJ2-1
TGTGCCAGTAAGGTCCTACAGGGTGGCAATGAGCAGTTCTTC
CASKVLQGGNEQFF
>few|TRBD1|TRBV30|TRBJ2-3
TGTGCCTGGAGCGCCGGGACAGGCACAGATACGCAGTATTTT
CAWSAGTGTDTQYF
>.|TRBD1|TRBV29-1|TRBJ1-2
TGCAGCGTGTCCGGGACAGCGGATGGCTACACCTTC
CSVSGTADGYTF
>.|.|TRBV19|TRBJ1-4
TGTGCCAGTAGTGCTACGGGAAAACTGTTTTTT
CASSATGKLFF
>.|.|TRBV7-2|TRBJ2-7
TGTGCCAGCAGCCTATCAGGGCACGAGCAGTACTTC
CASSLSGHEQYF
>few|TRBD1|TRBV2|TRBJ2-1
TGTGCCAGCAGTGCGTTGGACAGGGGGATCACCTACAATGAGCAGTTCTTC
CASSALDRGITYNEQFF
>once|TRBD1|TRBV27|TRBJ2-1
TGTGCCAGCAGTACACCGGGACAGGGGACAAATGAGCAGTTCTTC
CASSTPGQGTNEQFF
>.|.|TRBV10-3|TRBJ2-1
TGTGCCATCAGTGTGGGTTTCGATGAGCAGTTCTTC
CAISVGFDEQFF